This TCR beta chain came from a study of shared clonotypes between healthy human individuals. Study as a whole: Ranging from 18 to 49 in age, donors were two women and a few men.

For sorted subsets, 150 to 200 ng DNA per replicate equaled tens of thousands of T cell genomes. Sequencing was performed with immunoSEQ multiplex PCR; in TCRdb, only in-frame clones are kept and a portion is missing. The sample contains 2 million to 3 million clones, under 95% of which appear only once. Notes on this clone: Its target is not known.

General study findings and limits: Collection of samples was limited to blood; tissue repertoires likely differ.

The length of the CDR3 is 16 residues. The ends lost 1 base at V and 5 bases at J; junction bases unmatched: 8. Germline lookup yields CDR1 SGHDN and CDR2 FVKESK. This receptor was obtained from a man between 18 and 29 years old in good health. Some clones in this sample may be carry-over from other donors' samples. The sample consisted of naive CD4+ T cells from PBMCs. Subset noted: CD45RA+ positively selected. This chain connects TRBV14 to TRBJ2-5; 9 nucleotides line up with TRBD1. The DNA for the CDR3 is TGTGCCAGCAGCCAAGGTTCGGGACAGGGTGGTGAGACCCAGTACTTC. Translated: CASSQGSGQGGETQYF.